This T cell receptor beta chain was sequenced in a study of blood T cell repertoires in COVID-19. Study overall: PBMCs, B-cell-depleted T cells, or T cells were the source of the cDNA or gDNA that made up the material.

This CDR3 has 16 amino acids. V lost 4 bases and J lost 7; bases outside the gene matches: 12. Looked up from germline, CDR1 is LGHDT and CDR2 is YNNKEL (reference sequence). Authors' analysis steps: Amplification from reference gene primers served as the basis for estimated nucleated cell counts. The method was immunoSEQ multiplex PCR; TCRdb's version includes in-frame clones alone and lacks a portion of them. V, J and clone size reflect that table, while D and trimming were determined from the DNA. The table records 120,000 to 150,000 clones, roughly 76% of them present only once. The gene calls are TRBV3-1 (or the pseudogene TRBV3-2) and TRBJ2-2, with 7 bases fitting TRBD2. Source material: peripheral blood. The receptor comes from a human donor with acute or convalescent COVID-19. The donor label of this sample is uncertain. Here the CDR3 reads CASSLHRGELNGELFF. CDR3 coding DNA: TGTGCCAGCAGCCTTCATCGGGGGGAATTGAACGGGGAGCTGTTTTTT.